What follows are 12 T cell receptor beta chains derived from one specimen sequenced in a study of blood T cell repertoires in COVID-19. Only in-frame clones appear in the TCRdb table, and some are missing; sequencing was by immunoSEQ multiplex PCR. Seen here are roughly 360,000 clones, less than 90% observed once, and the top ten hold approximately 5%. Sequencing was carried out using PBMCs or T cells enriched from blood (not recorded which). Every receptor here comes from a woman aged 45 to 65 who had recovered from COVID-19.

This clone was recorded only once. DNA of the CDR3: TGTGCCAGCAGCCGGGGGGCCGGGGAGCTGTTTTTT. Encoded protein: CASSRGAGELFF. The rearrangement links TRBV7-2 to TRBJ2-2, with 7 bases aligning to TRBD2. The CDR3 is made up of 12 amino acids. Germline CDR1 is SGHTA and CDR2 is FQGNSA. V was clipped by 5 bases and J by 6 bases; unmatched bases: 0.

This chain connects TRBV10-3 to TRBJ2-7; 7 bases are a match to TRBD2. There are 18 residues in the CDR3. The trim removed 5 bases at V and 0 bases at J, leaving 16 bases unmatched. Per the germline V gene, CDR1 is ENHRY and CDR2 is SYGVKD. CDR3 in DNA: TGTGCCATCAGTATACAGGATATTAGCGGGCGAGGCTCCTACGAGCAGTACTTC. Translating it yields CAISIQDISGRGSYEQYF.

Here the CDR3 DNA reads TGTGCCAGCAGCTTAGCCCAGAACACTGAAGCTTTCTTT. Its protein product is CASSLAQNTEAFF. The chain links TRBV7-8 to TRBJ1-1; the D is unclear. Germline V gene sequence: CDR1 SGHVS, CDR2 FQNEAQ. The CDR3 spans 13 residues. Trimming stripped 0 bases from V and 1 base from J, with 3 bases between.

This chain joins TRBV14 and TRBJ2-7; 10 bases match TRBD2. CDR3 size: 15 residues. Germline loops: CDR1 SGHDN, CDR2 FVKESK. Trimming took 4 bases from V and 4 from J; bases not matched to a gene: 7. The CDR3 coding sequence is TGTGCCAGCAGCCGGAGCGGGAGGGGAAGATACGAGCAGTACTTC. This encodes CASSRSGRGRYEQYF.

The J gene is TRBJ2-3, the V gene TRBV2; maybe TRBD2 (5 bases). The germline V gene encodes CDR1 SNHLY and CDR2 FYNNEI. Between the trimmed V and J ends, which lost 4 bases and 0 bases, there was a span of 11 bases. The CDR3 length is 15 residues. CDR3 bases: TGTGCCAGCAGTGCCGGGATTCCTAGCACAGATACGCAGTATTTT. Protein: CASSAGIPSTDTQYF.

CDR3 in amino acids: CASSQETLRVSETQYF. DNA for the CDR3: TGTGCCAGCAGCCAAGAAACTTTGCGGGTTTCAGAGACCCAGTACTTC. The rearrangement uses TRBV3-1 (or the pseudogene TRBV3-2) and TRBJ2-5; possibly TRBD2 for D (5 bases). Trimming took 0 bases from V and 4 from J, leaving 15 bases between them. The CDR3 runs 16 residues. Germline CDR1 LGHDT, CDR2 YNNKEL (reference sequence).

About this clone: One end of the junction fails to match germline, which may point to a read error. This chain uses TRBV7-9 with TRBJ1-2; unclear D gene. This CDR3 is 14 amino acids long. Germline values: CDR1 SEHNR, CDR2 FQNEAQ (reference sequence). The CDR3 nucleotides read TGTGCCAGCGGCCCGAGGGCCTTACACTCCCGAATGGCCTTC. As protein: CASGPRALHSRMAF.

The chain recombines TRBV5-1 with TRBJ1-1; 7 nucleotides line up with TRBD1. Germline lookup yields CDR1 SGHRS and CDR2 YFSETQ. Trimming cost V 4 bases and J 0 bases; bases outside gene matches: 6. This CDR3 region has 15 residues. CDR3 in amino acids: CASSVLRGMNTEAFF. The CDR3 DNA follows: TGCGCCAGCAGCGTGCTCAGGGGGATGAACACTGAAGCTTTCTTT.

The J gene is TRBJ2-7, the V gene TRBV6-2 or TRBV6-3, with TRBD2 as a possible D gene (5 bases). V was trimmed by 4 bases and J by 4 bases, leaving 8 bases between them. The CDR3 loop spans 12 amino acids. Germline assignment: CDR1 MNHEY and CDR2 SVGEGT. The CDR3 DNA sequence: TGTGCCAGCAGTTCGAGAGGGTACGAGCAGTACTTC. Its protein is CASSSRGYEQYF.

This chain connects TRBV18 to TRBJ1-1; 8 bases map to TRBD1. The CDR3 consists of 16 residues. Germline trimming cut 3 bases from V and 5 bases from J; bases unmatched to any gene: 11. The V gene's germline CDR1 is KGHSH and CDR2 LQKENI. The CDR3 spells CASSPLPGGAGTEAFF. The CDR3 nucleotides are TGTGCCAGCTCACCGCTTCCAGGGGGCGCGGGGACTGAAGCTTTCTTT.

This clone came up once. This chain joins TRBV27 and TRBJ1-2; 9 bases map to TRBD1. V was pared by 6 bases and J by 0 bases, with 11 bases of the junction left unmatched. Germline V gene sequence: CDR1 MNHEY, CDR2 SMNVEV (reference sequence). There are 17 residues in the CDR3. The CDR3 region is CASRLHHGQGSNYGYTF. The CDR3 DNA follows: TGTGCCAGCAGACTTCACCACGGACAGGGGTCTAACTATGGCTACACCTTC.

V and J are TRBV6-2 or TRBV6-3 and TRBJ1-1, with 7 bases that match TRBD1. This CDR3 comprises 14 residues. Trimming cost V 2 bases and J 11 bases; bases outside gene matches: 11. Germline lookup yields CDR1 MNHEY and CDR2 SVGEGT. DNA for the CDR3: TGTGCCAGCAGTTACGTAGCGCGACAGGGCTCGGCTTTCTTT. Its protein is CASSYVARQGSAFF.